This T cell receptor beta chain was identified in a study of T cell responses to AZD1222 COVID-19 vaccine. Points from the study as a whole: Possibly, clonal diversity was underestimated; donors were largely white British and included more females. Nearly half of spike-specific TCRs reportedly go after variant regions that carry no mutations. The study found Spike-specific TCR breadth and depth rose after two AZD1222 doses. Along spike, vaccine-associated CD4 TCRs were found throughout, with dominance at 160-218 and 743-854.

The V gene lost 6 bases and the J gene lost 3 bases, with 18 bases spanning the gap. Per germline, CDR1 MNHEY and CDR2 SMNVEV (reference sequence). The CDR3 contains 15 residues. Of note for this clone: What it binds is unknown.

Sequencing used immunoSEQ multiplex PCR; TCRdb keeps in-frame clones, though not all of them. The table has about 190,000 clones, 87% seen once; the top ten hold 2.5% to 3%. The material was peripheral blood, obtained on day 0 of MenACWY control vaccination. J is TRBJ2-7 and V is TRBV27; tentatively, D is TRBD1 or TRBD2 (5 bases each). This clonotype was sampled from an adult in good health. The CDR3 here is CASRKSTNGGYEQYF. CDR3 in DNA: TGTGCCAGCAGAAAATCAACAAATGGGGGCTACGAGCAGTACTTC.